Each of the 8 T cell receptor beta chains below was sequenced from the same sample in a study of blood T cells in healthy people across ages. A J-beta primer mix and a sample-barcoded 5' primer were used in a second PCR of roughly 7 to 12 cycles. TCRdb ran MiXCR on the 5' RACE reads and lists one entry per CDR3 protein. Among roughly 700,000 distinct CDR3 sequences listed, 45% to 50% were seen once. The sample taken for sequencing was blood. The receptors come from a woman aged 60-75 years in good health.

The rearrangement joins TRBV9 to TRBJ2-3; 8 nucleotides agree with TRBD2. V shed 0 bases and J 0 bases; nucleotides not matched to a gene: 3. The CDR3 extends over 16 amino acids. Germline V gene lookup returns CDR1 SGDLS and CDR2 YYNGEE. Here the CDR3 DNA reads TGTGCCAGCAGCGTAGGGGTAGCGGGGAGCACAGATACGCAGTATTTT. Translating it yields CASSVGVAGSTDTQYF.

This clonotype has a single count. The J gene is TRBJ1-1, the V gene TRBV28; 10 nucleotides match TRBD1. Losses at the gene ends were 6 bases for V and 0 bases for J; bases not matched to a gene: 13. The CDR3 runs to 18 residues. Germline V gene sequence: CDR1 MDHEN, CDR2 SYDVKM. CDR3 in amino acids: CASRIGFGTGDMNTEAFF. Here the CDR3 DNA reads TGTGCCAGCAGGATAGGGTTTGGGACAGGGGACATGAACACTGAAGCTTTCTTT.

V is TRBV2 and J is TRBJ2-2, with unresolved D. Trimming took off 5 bases at V and 4 bases at J, with 8 bases between the two ends. Germline CDR1 SNHLY, CDR2 FYNNEI. The CDR3 has 13 residues. The CDR3 here is CASSSESTGELFF. In DNA form, the CDR3 reads TGTGCCAGCAGTTCAGAGAGCACCGGGGAGCTGTTTTTT.

The table lists this clonotype with many counts. The chain has TRBV5-1 and TRBJ1-2; tentative D call: TRBD1 (5 bases). CDR3 length: 14 amino acids. Germline V lookup: CDR1 SGHRS, CDR2 YFSETQ. The ends were cut back, 0 bases at V and 8 bases at J, with 14 bases in the middle. CDR3 in amino acids: CASSLDTGTGGYTF. CDR3 DNA: TGCGCCAGCAGCTTGGACACAGGAACAGGCGGCTACACCTTC.

The CDR3 protein is CASSLGTFGYTF. The CDR3 nucleotides read TGTGCCAGCAGCCTGGGGACATTTGGCTACACCTTC. The chain couples TRBV25-1 to TRBJ1-2, with D possibly being TRBD1 (6 bases). From germline, CDR1 is MGHDK and CDR2 SYGVNS. This CDR3 comprises 12 residues. Deletions cut 6 bases from V and 7 bases from J, with 12 bases between.

The rearrangement uses TRBV7-2 and TRBJ2-1; D not resolved. The CDR3 totals 14 residues. V was pared by 4 bases and J by 9 bases, with 16 bases between. Germline assignment: CDR1 SGHTA and CDR2 FQGNSA. CDR3 region: CASSSQSETGEQFF. The CDR3 DNA reads TGTGCCAGCAGCTCCCAAAGTGAGACGGGTGAGCAGTTCTTC.

This sequence joins TRBV11-2 and TRBJ2-4; D is perhaps TRBD2 (5 bases). The germline V and J ends were trimmed by 9 bases and 2 bases, with 14 bases remaining between them. CDR1 and CDR2 from the germline V gene are SGHAT and FQNNGV. This CDR3 contains 14 residues. The CDR3 DNA is TGTGCCAGTAGCGAGGTCGGGCCCAAAAACATTCAGTACTTC. It specifies CASSEVGPKNIQYF.

The chain employs TRBV29-1 and TRBJ2-1; 10 nucleotides agree with TRBD2. This CDR3 is 14 amino acids long. CDR1 and CDR2 from the germline V gene are SQVTM and ANQGSEA. Losses at the gene ends were 5 bases for V and 6 bases for J; bases not matched to a gene: 7. This CDR3 reads CSVRSGGASNEQFF. CDR3 nucleotide sequence: TGCAGCGTTAGAAGCGGGGGGGCCAGCAATGAGCAGTTCTTC.